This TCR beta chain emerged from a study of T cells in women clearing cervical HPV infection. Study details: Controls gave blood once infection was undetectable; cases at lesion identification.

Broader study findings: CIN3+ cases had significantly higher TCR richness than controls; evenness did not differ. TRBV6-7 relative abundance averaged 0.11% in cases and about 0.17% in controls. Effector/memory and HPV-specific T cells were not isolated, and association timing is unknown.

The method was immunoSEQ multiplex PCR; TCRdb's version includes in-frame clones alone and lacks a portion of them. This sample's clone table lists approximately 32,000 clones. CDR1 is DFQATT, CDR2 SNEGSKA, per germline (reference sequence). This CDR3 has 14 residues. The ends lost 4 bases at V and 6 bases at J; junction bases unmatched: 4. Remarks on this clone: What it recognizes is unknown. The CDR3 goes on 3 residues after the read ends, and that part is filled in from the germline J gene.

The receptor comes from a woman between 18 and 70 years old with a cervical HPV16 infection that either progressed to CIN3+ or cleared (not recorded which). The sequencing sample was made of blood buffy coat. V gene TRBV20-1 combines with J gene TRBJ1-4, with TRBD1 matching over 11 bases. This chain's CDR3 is CSAIPGQGDEKLFF. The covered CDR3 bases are TGCAGTGCTATCCCGGGACAGGGGGATGAAAAA.